This T cell receptor beta chain was recorded in a study of blood T cell repertoires in COVID-19. Study summary: From the United States, Italy and Spain came samples of acute and convalescent COVID-19. The analysed material was cDNA or gDNA that came from T cells, B-cell-depleted T cells, or PBMCs.

How the authors handled the data: Amplified reference gene primers provided the basis for estimating nucleated cell counts. This table comes from immunoSEQ multiplex PCR, and its TCRdb copy is limited to in-frame clones, with some not included. The V and J calls and the clone size are those of that table, but D and trimming were determined from the DNA. The profile shows about 160,000 clones, roughly 84% of them singletons. V gave up 4 bases and J gave up 5 bases; unmatched junction bases: 2. Germline values: CDR1 MNHEY, CDR2 SMNVEV (reference sequence). CDR3 size: 15 residues. This rearrangement joins TRBV27 to TRBJ2-2, with 12 nucleotides matching TRBD1. What was sequenced was peripheral blood. The source is a man between 40 and 49 years old with acute or convalescent COVID-19. The CDR3 DNA is TGTGCCAGCAGTTGGGACAGGGGGCGGACCGGGGAGCTGTTTTTT. Translated, it gives CASSWDRGRTGELFF.